This record covers a single T cell receptor (beta chain). Its antigen remains unknown. This sample stems from a study of T cells in Graves' hyperthyroidism and ophthalmopathy. Across the study: Peripheral blood collection took place at initial diagnosis, before any treatment.

RNA transcripts served as the template for amplifying TCR beta CDR3 regions. First-round RT-PCR of the TCR CDR3 relied on the HTBI primer set. TCRdb fed the multiplex PCR reads into MiXCR, producing one record per CDR3 protein. In the table there are 450,000 to 650,000 distinct CDR3 sequences, under 20% of which are singletons. Trimming took 4 bases from V and 7 from J; bases not matched to a gene: 7. The CDR3 covers 16 residues. Germline V gene lookup returns CDR1 SGHRS and CDR2 YFSETQ. Notes on the study in general: Ophthalmopathy onset followed model prediction by a median about six months.

The receptor comes from a woman under 30 with Graves' ophthalmopathy. This chain connects TRBV5-1 to TRBJ2-1, with 14 positions matching TRBD2. The specimen was blood. The CDR3 DNA sequence: TGCGCCAGCAGCAGGGGACTAGCGGGGGTTTTGAATGAGCAGTTCTTC. It yields the protein CASSRGLAGVLNEQFF.